The TCR beta chain under discussion was sequenced for a study of blood T cells in healthy people across ages. The study's findings and limits: Researchers said unsorted PBMCs prevented a conclusive naive versus antigen-experienced comparison. Per-million-T-cell TCR beta diversity fell roughly linearly with age.

With a J-beta primer mix and a sample-barcoded 5' primer, a second PCR ran about 6 to 11 cycles. TCRdb analysed the 5' RACE reads with MiXCR anew, one entry per CDR3 protein. Of fewer than 2,000,000 distinct CDR3 sequences listed, about two fifths were seen once; the top ten hold 23%. This clonotype has ten or more counts. Its cognate antigen is unknown. The CDR3 runs 11 residues. CDR1 SQVTM and CDR2 ANQGSEA come from the germline V gene. The V and J ends lost 2 bases and 7 bases, in that order; junction bases with no gene match: 0. The receptor was derived from a human donor in good health. The chain links TRBV29-1 to TRBJ1-2; TRBD1 agrees at 8 bases. Material for sequencing was blood. CDR3 DNA sequence: TGCAGCGTTGAACAGGGGGCTGGCTACACCTTC. This codes for CSVEQGAGYTF.